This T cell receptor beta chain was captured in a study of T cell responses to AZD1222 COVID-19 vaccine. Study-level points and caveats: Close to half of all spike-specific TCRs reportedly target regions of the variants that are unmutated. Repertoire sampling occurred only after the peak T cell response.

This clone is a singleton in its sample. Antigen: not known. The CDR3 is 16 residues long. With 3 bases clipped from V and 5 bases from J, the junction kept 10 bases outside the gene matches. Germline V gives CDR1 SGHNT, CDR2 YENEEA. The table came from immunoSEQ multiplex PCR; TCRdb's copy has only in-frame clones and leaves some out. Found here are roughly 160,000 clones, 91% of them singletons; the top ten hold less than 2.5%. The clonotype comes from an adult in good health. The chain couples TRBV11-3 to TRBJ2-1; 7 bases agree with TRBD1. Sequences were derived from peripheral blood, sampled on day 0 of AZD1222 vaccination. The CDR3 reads CASSLGEVGQNNEQFF. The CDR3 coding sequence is TGTGCCAGCAGCTTGGGGGAAGTGGGACAGAACAATGAGCAGTTCTTC.